The rows below give T cell receptor beta chains drawn from one sample of a study of blood T cell repertoires in COVID-19. Profiling relied on immunoSEQ multiplex PCR, and the TCRdb table lists in-frame clones only, not all of them. The data show 200,000 or so clones, 65% to 90% seen once. Sample: peripheral blood. The source is a human donor in a cohort sampled during active COVID-19. The CDR3 runs from the conserved cysteine through the conserved F or W. A D gene is named only where the DNA matches it firmly. The size field is filled for only some rows; it gives once, few, many or a size class.

abundance: -
j_gene: TRBJ2-1
d_gene: TRBD2
v_gene: TRBV3-1/TRBV3-2
CDR3nt: TGTGCCAGCAGCCAAACTAGCGGGGCCCCCTACAATGAGCAGTTCTTC
CDR3aa: CASSQTSGAPYNEQFF

abundance: -
j_gene: TRBJ1-1
d_gene: -
v_gene: TRBV28
CDR3nt: TGTGCCAGCAGTTTACGCCGGACAGTTACTGAAGCTTTCTTT
CDR3aa: CASSLRRTVTEAFF

abundance: -
j_gene: TRBJ2-1
d_gene: -
v_gene: TRBV30
CDR3nt: TGTGCCTGGAGAAGCGGCCTCTACAATGAGCAGTTCTTC
CDR3aa: CAWRSGLYNEQFF

abundance: -
j_gene: TRBJ1-1
d_gene: -
v_gene: TRBV7-9
CDR3nt: TGTGCCAGCACGATCAGGACAGTACTGAACACTGAAGCTTTCTTT
CDR3aa: CASTIRTVLNTEAFF

abundance: -
j_gene: TRBJ2-6
d_gene: -
v_gene: TRBV2
CDR3nt: TGTGCCAGAGGGACATCGCCTAATTCTGGGGCCAACGTCCTGACTTTC
CDR3aa: CARGTSPNSGANVLTF

abundance: -
j_gene: TRBJ1-6
d_gene: -
v_gene: TRBV6-6
CDR3nt: TGTGCCAGCAGCCCAGGGGAGTTCAGTTCACCCCTCCACTTT
CDR3aa: CASSPGEFSSPLHF

abundance: -
j_gene: TRBJ2-7
d_gene: TRBD2
v_gene: TRBV2
CDR3nt: TGTGCCAGTCTGACTAGCGGGGAGTACGAGCAGTACTTC
CDR3aa: CASLTSGEYEQYF

abundance: once
j_gene: TRBJ2-5
d_gene: TRBD1
v_gene: TRBV5-4
CDR3nt: TGTGCCAGCAGCCCTGGACAGGAAAAAGAGACCCAGTACTTC
CDR3aa: CASSPGQEKETQYF

abundance: few
j_gene: TRBJ2-1
d_gene: -
v_gene: TRBV12-5
CDR3nt: TGTGCTAGTGGGCTGGGAGGCCTCTCCTACAATGAGCAGTTCTTC
CDR3aa: CASGLGGLSYNEQFF

abundance: -
j_gene: TRBJ2-7
d_gene: -
v_gene: TRBV6-5
CDR3nt: TGTGCCAGCAGTCGAGGAGCGAACTACGAGCAGTACTTC
CDR3aa: CASSRGANYEQYF

abundance: -
j_gene: TRBJ1-4
d_gene: -
v_gene: TRBV2
CDR3nt: TGTGCCAGCAGTGTCCAGGACAGCGGAGAAAAACTGTTTTTT
CDR3aa: CASSVQDSGEKLFF

abundance: -
j_gene: TRBJ2-7
d_gene: TRBD2
v_gene: TRBV27
CDR3nt: TGTGCCAGCAGCAAAGGGACTAGGGGACCCTACGAGCAGTACTTC
CDR3aa: CASSKGTRGPYEQYF

abundance: -
j_gene: TRBJ1-2
d_gene: TRBD1
v_gene: TRBV28
CDR3nt: TGTGCCAGCAGTCCAAGGACAGGGGTCTGGGGGGACTATGGCTACACCTTC
CDR3aa: CASSPRTGVWGDYGYTF

abundance: -
j_gene: TRBJ1-4
d_gene: TRBD1
v_gene: TRBV5-1
CDR3nt: TGCGCCAGCAGCCCGAGACAGGGGAGTCTTCCTAATGAAAAACTGTTTTTT
CDR3aa: CASSPRQGSLPNEKLFF

abundance: -
j_gene: TRBJ1-1
d_gene: TRBD1
v_gene: TRBV3-1/TRBV3-2
CDR3nt: TGTGCCAGCAGCCAAGGGGACAGGGTGAACACTGAAGCTTTCTTT
CDR3aa: CASSQGDRVNTEAFF

abundance: -
j_gene: TRBJ2-1
d_gene: TRBD2
v_gene: TRBV4-2
CDR3nt: TGTGCCAGCAGCCTTTGGACTAGCGGGAGGACTAATGAGCAGTTCTTC
CDR3aa: CASSLWTSGRTNEQFF

abundance: -
j_gene: TRBJ2-7
d_gene: -
v_gene: TRBV12-3/TRBV12-4
CDR3nt: TGTGCCAGCAGGCGGGGTTTTTACGAGCAGTACTTC
CDR3aa: CASRRGFYEQYF

abundance: -
j_gene: TRBJ1-2
d_gene: TRBD1
v_gene: TRBV29-1
CDR3nt: TGCAGCTTCCGACAGGGCAACTATGGCTACACCTTC
CDR3aa: CSFRQGNYGYTF

abundance: -
j_gene: TRBJ2-7
d_gene: -
v_gene: TRBV6-5
CDR3nt: TGTGCCGTCGAAGGGAGCGGGTACGAGCAGTACTTC
CDR3aa: CAVEGSGYEQYF

abundance: few
j_gene: TRBJ2-7
d_gene: TRBD2
v_gene: TRBV7-2
CDR3nt: TGTGCCAGCAGCTTAGCCGGGACTAGCGGAAATTACGAGCAGCAGTACTTC
CDR3aa: CASSLAGTSGNYEQQYF

abundance: -
j_gene: TRBJ1-1
d_gene: -
v_gene: TRBV19
CDR3nt: TGTGCCAGTTCACAGTCCCGAAGGACTGAAGCTTTCTTT
CDR3aa: CASSQSRRTEAFF

abundance: -
j_gene: TRBJ1-1
d_gene: -
v_gene: TRBV10-1
CDR3nt: TGCGCCAGCAGTGAGTTAGCGGGCACTGAAGCTTTCTTT
CDR3aa: CASSELAGTEAFF